This T cell receptor beta chain was profiled in a study of Tregs in tolerant kidney transplant recipients. Study findings and constraints: Tregs expanded with activated donor B cells seemed most donor-specific. This study did not directly address biological reproducibility.

Unstimulated Tregs (CD4+CD25+CD127-) and CD4+CD25- non-Tregs were sorted from PBMCs. Clones were read by immunoSEQ multiplex PCR, and TCRdb kept only the in-frame ones, dropping some. This table has roughly 68,000 clones, about 83% appearing once. Germline CDR1 is ENHRY and CDR2 is SYGVKD. The V end lost 4 bases, the J end lost 0 bases, and 10 bases lay between the germline ends. This CDR3 is built from 14 residues. With regard to this clone: Antigen specificity is unknown.

This clonotype was obtained from a human donor in good health. Source material: CD4+ T cells from blood. The V gene is TRBV10-3, the J gene TRBJ2-7; D possibly corresponds to TRBD1 (6 bases). CDR3 DNA sequence: TGTGCCATCAGTGTACGGGACACCTCCTACGAGCAGTACTTC. It specifies CAISVRDTSYEQYF.